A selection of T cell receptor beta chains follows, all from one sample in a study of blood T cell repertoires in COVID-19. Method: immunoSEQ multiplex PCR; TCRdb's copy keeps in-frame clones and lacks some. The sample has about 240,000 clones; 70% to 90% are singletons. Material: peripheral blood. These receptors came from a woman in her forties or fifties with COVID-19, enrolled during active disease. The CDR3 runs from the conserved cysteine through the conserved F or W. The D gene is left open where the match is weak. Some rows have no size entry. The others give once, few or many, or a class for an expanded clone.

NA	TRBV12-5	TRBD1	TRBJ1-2	CASGQGIGDGYTF	TGTGCTAGTGGACAGGGGATTGGGGATGGCTACACCTTC
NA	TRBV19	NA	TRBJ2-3	CASTTRLTDTQYF	TGTGCCAGTACCACGAGGCTCACAGATACGCAGTATTTT
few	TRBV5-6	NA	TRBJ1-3	CASSRFMGADYTIYF	TGTGCCAGCAGCAGGTTCATGGGGGCTGATTACACCATATATTTT
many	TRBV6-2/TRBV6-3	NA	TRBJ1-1	CASSSNPGGRLNTEAFF	TGTGCCAGCAGTTCAAATCCCGGGGGGAGATTGAACACTGAAGCTTTCTTT
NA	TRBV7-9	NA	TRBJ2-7	CASSSEGAYEQYF	TGTGCCAGCAGCTCCGAGGGGGCCTACGAGCAGTACTTC
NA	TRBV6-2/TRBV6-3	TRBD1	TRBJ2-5	CASSYSRYRGARKTQYF	TGTGCCAGCAGTTACTCGAGATACAGGGGGGCCCGGAAGACCCAGTACTTC
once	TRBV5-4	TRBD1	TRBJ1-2	CASSSSGTGGRSNYGYTF	TGTGCCAGCAGCTCGTCCGGGACAGGGGGTCGGTCTAACTATGGCTACACCTTC
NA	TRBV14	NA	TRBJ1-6	CASSQKAGVSSYNSPLHF	TGTGCCAGCAGCCAAAAAGCGGGCGTCAGCTCCTATAATTCACCCCTCCACTTT
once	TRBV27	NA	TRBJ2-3	CASSEGGPHTDTQYF	TGTGCCAGCAGTGAGGGGGGGCCCCACACAGATACGCAGTATTTT
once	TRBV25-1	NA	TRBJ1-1	CATQGGVGTEAFF	TGTGCCACGCAAGGGGGGGTAGGCACTGAAGCTTTCTTT
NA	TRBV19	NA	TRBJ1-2	CASSIDRTGINYGYTF	TGTGCCAGTAGTATAGATCGGACGGGAATTAACTATGGCTACACCTTC
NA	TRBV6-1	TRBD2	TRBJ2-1	CASSEGAGGGRWTVYNEQFF	TGTGCCAGCAGTGAAGGAGCGGGGGGGGGACGATGGACCGTCTACAATGAGCAGTTCTTC
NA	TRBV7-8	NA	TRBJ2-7	CASSPSQGTHSYEQYF	TGTGCCAGCAGCCCCTCTCAGGGGACACACTCCTACGAGCAGTACTTC
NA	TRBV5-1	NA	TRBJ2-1	CASSLERKRDNGEQFF	TGCGCCAGCAGCTTAGAAAGAAAAAGGGACAATGGTGAGCAGTTCTTC
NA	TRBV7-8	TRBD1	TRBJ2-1	CASSRPGQGANEQFF	TGTGCCAGCAGCCGACCGGGACAGGGGGCCAATGAGCAGTTCTTC
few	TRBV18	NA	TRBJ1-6	CASSPRRTPGDSPLHF	TGTGCCAGCTCACCACGGCGGACGCCAGGGGATTCACCCCTCCACTTT
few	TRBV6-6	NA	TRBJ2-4	CASEAKAERENIQYF	TGTGCCAGCGAGGCCAAAGCGGAACGAGAAAACATTCAGTACTTC
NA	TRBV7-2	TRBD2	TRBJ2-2	CASSFSGGNTGELFF	TGTGCCAGCAGCTTTAGCGGGGGGAACACCGGGGAGCTGTTTTTT
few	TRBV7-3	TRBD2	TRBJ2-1	CASSSLAGGAYNEQFF	TGTGCCAGCAGCTCGCTAGCGGGGGGTGCCTACAATGAGCAGTTCTTC
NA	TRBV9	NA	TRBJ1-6	CASSASGHPSNSPLHF	TGTGCCAGCAGCGCTTCGGGACACCCCTCTAATTCACCCCTCCACTTT
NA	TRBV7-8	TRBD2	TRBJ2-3	CASSSPGLAGGRDTQYF	TGTGCCAGCAGCTCCCCCGGACTAGCGGGGGGCCGGGATACGCAGTATTTT
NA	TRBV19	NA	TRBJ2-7	CASASVADSYEQYF	TGTGCCAGTGCCTCAGTAGCGGACTCCTACGAGCAGTACTTC
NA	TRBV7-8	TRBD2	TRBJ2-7	CASSLTPAGGGNEQYF	TGTGCCAGCAGCTTAACGCCGGCAGGCGGGGGAAACGAGCAGTACTTC
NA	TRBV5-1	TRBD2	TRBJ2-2	CASSLLSRGANTGELFF	TGCGCCAGCAGCTTGTTGTCGCGGGGGGCGAACACCGGGGAGCTGTTTTTT
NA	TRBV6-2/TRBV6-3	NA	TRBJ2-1	CASSYGGYEQFF	TGTGCCAGCAGTTACGGGGGGTATGAGCAGTTCTTC
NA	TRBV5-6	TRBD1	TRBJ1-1	CASSPPYRGFTPDTEAFF	TGTGCCAGCAGCCCTCCATACAGGGGTTTTACCCCCGACACTGAAGCTTTCTTT
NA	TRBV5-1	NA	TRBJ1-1	CASSFGEVNTEAFF	TGCGCCAGCAGCTTTGGGGAGGTGAACACTGAAGCTTTCTTT
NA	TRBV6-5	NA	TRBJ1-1	CASSYAAWGGSTEAFF	TGTGCCAGCAGTTACGCCGCCTGGGGCGGGAGCACTGAAGCTTTCTTT
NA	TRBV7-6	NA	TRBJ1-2	CASSLAKGGEDYGYTF	TGTGCCAGCAGCTTAGCGAAAGGGGGAGAGGACTATGGCTACACCTTC
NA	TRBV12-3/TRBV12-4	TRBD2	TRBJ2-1	CASSFLIAGEQFF	TGTGCCAGCAGTTTTCTAATAGCGGGTGAGCAGTTCTTC
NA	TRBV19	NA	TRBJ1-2	CASSIDPPGTFYNYGYTF	TGTGCCAGTAGTATAGATCCACCCGGGACATTCTACAACTATGGCTACACCTTC
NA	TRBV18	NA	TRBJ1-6	CASSPLRIRGGYNSPLHF	TGTGCCAGCTCACCCCTCCGCATCAGGGGTGGGTATAATTCACCCCTCCACTTT
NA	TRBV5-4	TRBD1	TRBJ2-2	CASSLQGANTGELFF	TGTGCCAGCAGCTTACAGGGGGCGAACACCGGGGAGCTGTTTTTT
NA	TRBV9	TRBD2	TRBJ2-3	CASNPGTSGYTQYF	TGTGCCAGCAACCCCGGGACTAGCGGGTATACGCAGTATTTT
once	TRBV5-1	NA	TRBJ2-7	CASSLIQGVRVREQYF	TGCGCCAGCAGCTTGATACAGGGTGTGAGGGTAAGAGAGCAGTACTTC
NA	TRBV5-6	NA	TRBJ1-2	CASSLRGGYTF	TGTGCCAGCAGCTTGAGGGGTGGCTACACCTTC
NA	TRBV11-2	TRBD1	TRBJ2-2	CASSLPSLTGGPDTGELFF	TGTGCCAGCAGCTTACCAAGCCTCACAGGGGGCCCAGACACCGGGGAGCTGTTTTTT
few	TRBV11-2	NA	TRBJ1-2	CASSSIDSLYGYTF	TGTGCCAGCAGCTCCATAGACAGCCTCTATGGCTACACCTTC
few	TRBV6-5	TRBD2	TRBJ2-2	CASSYLASGNTGELFF	TGTGCCAGCAGTTACTTAGCTAGCGGGAACACCGGGGAGCTGTTTTTT
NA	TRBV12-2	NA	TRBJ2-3	CASRLGWDRVTDTQYF	TGTGCAAGTCGCTTAGGATGGGACAGGGTCACAGATACGCAGTATTTT
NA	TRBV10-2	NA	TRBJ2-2	CASSAAIANTGELFF	TGCGCCAGCAGTGCCGCGATCGCGAACACCGGGGAGCTGTTTTTT
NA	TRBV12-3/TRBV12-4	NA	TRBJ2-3	CASSLGFGGTQYF	TGTGCCAGCAGTTTAGGCTTCGGGGGTACGCAGTATTTT
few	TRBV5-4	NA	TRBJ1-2	CASRRTVVGDGYTF	TGTGCCAGTAGAAGGACAGTTGTCGGAGATGGCTACACCTTC
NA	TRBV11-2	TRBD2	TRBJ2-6	CASSGGGAGSSGANVLTF	TGTGCCAGCAGCGGGGGAGGGGCAGGGAGCTCTGGGGCCAACGTCCTGACTTTC
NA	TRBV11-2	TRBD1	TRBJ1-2	CASSLQDRRGYTF	TGTGCCAGCAGCTTACAGGACAGGCGAGGCTACACCTTC
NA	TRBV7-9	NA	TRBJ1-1	CASSPQGLRHNTEAFF	TGTGCCAGCAGCCCGCAGGGTTTGAGGCACAACACTGAAGCTTTCTTT
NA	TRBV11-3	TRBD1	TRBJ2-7	CASSAEGRQGFVHEQYF	TGTGCCAGCAGCGCCGAGGGCCGACAGGGGTTCGTCCACGAGCAGTACTTC
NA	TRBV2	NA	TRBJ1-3	CASSEESASGNTIYF	TGTGCCAGCAGTGAGGAGTCGGCCTCTGGAAACACCATATATTTT
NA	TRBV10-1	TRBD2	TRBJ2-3	CASSESTAGVGGDTQYF	TGCGCCAGCAGTGAGTCGACGGCGGGGGTCGGGGGGGATACGCAGTATTTT
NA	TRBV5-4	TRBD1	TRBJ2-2	CASSFGTGDGELFF	TGTGCCAGCAGCTTCGGGACAGGGGACGGGGAGCTGTTTTTT
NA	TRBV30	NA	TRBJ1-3	CAWTRQASSGNTIYF	TGTGCCTGGACTCGACAGGCCAGCTCTGGAAACACCATATATTTT
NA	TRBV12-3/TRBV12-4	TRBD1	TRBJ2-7	CASGTAAYEQYF	TGTGCCAGCGGGACAGCAGCCTACGAGCAGTACTTC
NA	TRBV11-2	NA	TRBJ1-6	CASSLGGDSPLHF	TGTGCCAGCAGCTTAGGTGGAGATTCACCCCTCCACTTT
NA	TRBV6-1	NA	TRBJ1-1	CASSEGRLTEAFF	TGTGCCAGCAGTGAAGGGCGGTTGACTGAAGCTTTCTTT